This T cell receptor (beta chain) was sequenced for a study of blood T cells in healthy people across ages. Study in general: Per every two T cells, about one barcoded beta molecule was captured by template switching.

A remark on this clonotype: Its target is unknown.

The CDR3 covers 15 residues. Trimming removed 5 bases from V and 6 bases from J, with 17 bases in between. Per germline, CDR1 LNHDA and CDR2 SQIVND (reference sequence). Study conclusions and caveats: Unsorted PBMCs blocked a conclusive comparison of naive and antigen-experienced cells. Higher diversity and more naive CD4+ cells were features of long-lived donors, compared to aged donors.

The use of a sample-barcoded 5' primer and a J-beta primer mix characterized a second PCR of roughly 7 to 12 cycles. The template-switch adaptor, which had 12 random nucleotides, put a tag on each cDNA molecule. TCRdb re-analysed the 5' RACE reads in MiXCR, keeping a single row per CDR3 protein. The sample includes 700,000 to 850,000 distinct CDR3 sequences, 35% to 40% of them seen just once. Sequenced: blood. This receptor was obtained from a young man in good health. This rearrangement joins TRBV19 to TRBJ1-5; D unclear. Here the CDR3 reads CASSPGGRQGQPQHF. DNA of the CDR3: TGTGCCAGTAGTCCCGGAGGGAGGCAAGGTCAGCCCCAGCATTTT.